This TCR beta chain appears in the sequencing data of a study of regulatory T cells in long-lasting Graves disease. Looking at the study overall: Antithyroid drug use was under 3 months in newly diagnosed Graves' patients. Overall study results and limits: Persistent patients had more shared public clonotypes (around 3,000) than new patients (approximately 920).

iRepertoire HTBI primers and Arm-PCR of CDR3 regions built TCR beta libraries. TCRdb processed the multiplex PCR reads anew with MiXCR; each CDR3 protein has one entry. The sample contains a few hundred thousand distinct CDR3 sequences, roughly 15% of which appear only once. The time point denotes: newly diagnosed GD, antithyroid drugs for less than 3 months. With RNA extracted from PBMCs as input, the TCR library was made. This clonotype was counted only a few times. No antigen is known for it. The sample also formed part of further work on T cells in Graves' hyperthyroidism and ophthalmopathy.

The receptor comes from a woman between 45 and 60 years old with Graves disease. Sequencing was performed on peripheral blood mononuclear cells (PBMCs), taken at new diagnosis, from a patient treated with antithyroid drugs.

The DNA for the CDR3 is TGTGCCAGCAGCGCGGGGGGGAGGACAGCCACAGATACGCAGTATTTT. Amino acids: CASSAGGRTATDTQYF. The chain employs TRBV9 and TRBJ2-3; 8 nucleotides agree with TRBD2. CDR1 and CDR2 from the germline V gene are SGDLS and YYNGEE. The CDR3 extends over 16 amino acids. V gave up 3 bases and J gave up 2 bases; unmatched junction bases: 8.